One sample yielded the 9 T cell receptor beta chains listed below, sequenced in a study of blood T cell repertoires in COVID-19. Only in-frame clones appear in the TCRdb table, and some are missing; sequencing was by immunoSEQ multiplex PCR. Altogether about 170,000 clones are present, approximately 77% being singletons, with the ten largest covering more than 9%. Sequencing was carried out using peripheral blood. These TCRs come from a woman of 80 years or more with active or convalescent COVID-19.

CDR3 amino acids: CASSLRTSWYGYTF. As DNA, the CDR3 is TGCGCCAGCAGCCTACGAACTAGTTGGTATGGCTACACCTTC. The V gene is TRBV5-1, the J gene TRBJ1-2; D unresolved. V lost 4 bases and J lost 5, with 15 bases in between. The germline V gene encodes CDR1 SGHRS and CDR2 YFSETQ. The CDR3 extends over 14 amino acids.

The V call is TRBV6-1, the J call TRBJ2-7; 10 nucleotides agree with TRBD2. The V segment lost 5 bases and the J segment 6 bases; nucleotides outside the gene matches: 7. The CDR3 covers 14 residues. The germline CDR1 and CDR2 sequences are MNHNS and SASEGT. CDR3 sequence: CASSFSGRTSEQYF. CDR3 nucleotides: TGTGCCAGCAGTTTTAGCGGGAGGACGTCCGAGCAGTACTTC.

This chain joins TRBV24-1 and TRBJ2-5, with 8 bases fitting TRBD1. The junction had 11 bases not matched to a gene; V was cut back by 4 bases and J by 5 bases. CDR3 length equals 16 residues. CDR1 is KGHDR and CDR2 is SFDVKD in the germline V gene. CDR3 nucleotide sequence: TGTGCCACCAGTGACAGGACCCAGGGGGCAGCGGAGACCCAGTACTTC. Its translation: CATSDRTQGAAETQYF.

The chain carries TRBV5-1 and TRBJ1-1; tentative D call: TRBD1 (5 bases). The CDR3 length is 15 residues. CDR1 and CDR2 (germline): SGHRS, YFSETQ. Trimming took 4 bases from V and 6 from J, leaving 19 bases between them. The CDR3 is CASSTGGTGRPEAFF. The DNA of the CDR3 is TGCGCCAGCAGCACGGGCGGGACGGGTCGCCCTGAAGCTTTCTTT.

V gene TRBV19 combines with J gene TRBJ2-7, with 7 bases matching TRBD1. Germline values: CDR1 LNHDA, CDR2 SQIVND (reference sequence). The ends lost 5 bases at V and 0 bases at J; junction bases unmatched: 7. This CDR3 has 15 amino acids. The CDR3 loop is CASSLSGGSSYEQYF. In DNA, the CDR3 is TGTGCCAGTAGTTTATCAGGGGGAAGCTCCTACGAGCAGTACTTC.

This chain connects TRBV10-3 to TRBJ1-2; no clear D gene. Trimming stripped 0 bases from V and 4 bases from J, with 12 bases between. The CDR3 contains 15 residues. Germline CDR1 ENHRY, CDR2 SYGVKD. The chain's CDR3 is CAISESGNYRYGYTF. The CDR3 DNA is TGTGCCATCAGTGAGTCCGGGAATTACCGCTATGGCTACACCTTC.

The DNA of the CDR3 is TGTGCCAGCAGCGGCCCGGGACTAGCCTCTAACGAGCAGTACTTC. Residues: CASSGPGLASNEQYF. This chain links TRBV7-9 with TRBJ2-7; 9 bases are shared with TRBD2. The germline V gene encodes CDR1 SEHNR and CDR2 FQNEAQ (reference sequence). Trimming took 5 bases from V and 5 from J; bases not matched to a gene: 10. CDR3 size: 15 residues.

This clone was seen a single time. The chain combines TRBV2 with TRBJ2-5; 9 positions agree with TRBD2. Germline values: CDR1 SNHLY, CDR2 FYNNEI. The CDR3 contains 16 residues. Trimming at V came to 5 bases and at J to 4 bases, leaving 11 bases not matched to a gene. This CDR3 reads CASSLGTSGQAETQYF. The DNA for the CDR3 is TGTGCCAGCAGTTTGGGAACTAGCGGGCAGGCAGAGACCCAGTACTTC.

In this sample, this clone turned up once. In DNA form, the CDR3 reads TGTGCCACTCTATCGGACAGGGAGGGAAACTATGGCTACACCTTC. It yields the protein CATLSDREGNYGYTF. The chain couples TRBV10-3 to TRBJ1-2; 8 bases map to TRBD1. V was clipped by 10 bases and J by 2 bases; unmatched bases: 12. The CDR3 length is 15 residues. The V gene's germline CDR1 is ENHRY and CDR2 SYGVKD.